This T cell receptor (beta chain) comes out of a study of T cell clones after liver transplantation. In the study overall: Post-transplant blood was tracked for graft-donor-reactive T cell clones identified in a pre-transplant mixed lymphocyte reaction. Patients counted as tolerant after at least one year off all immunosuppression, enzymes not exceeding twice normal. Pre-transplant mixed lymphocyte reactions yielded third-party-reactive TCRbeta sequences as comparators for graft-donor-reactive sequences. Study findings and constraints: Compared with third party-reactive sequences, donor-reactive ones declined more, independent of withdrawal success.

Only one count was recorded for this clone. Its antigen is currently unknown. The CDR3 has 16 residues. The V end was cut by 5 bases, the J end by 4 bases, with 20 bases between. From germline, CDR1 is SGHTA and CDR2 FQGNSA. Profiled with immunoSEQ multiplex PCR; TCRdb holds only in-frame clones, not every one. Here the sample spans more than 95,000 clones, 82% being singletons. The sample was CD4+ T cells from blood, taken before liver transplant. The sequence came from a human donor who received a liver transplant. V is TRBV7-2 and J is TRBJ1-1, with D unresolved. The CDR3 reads CASSPRGMGSGTEAFF. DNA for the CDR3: TGTGCCAGCAGCCCGCGGGGAATGGGGTCAGGCACTGAAGCTTTCTTT.